This T cell receptor beta chain comes out of a study of blood T cell repertoires in COVID-19. Study information: The study drew acute and convalescent COVID-19 samples from the United States, Italy and Spain. From T cells, B-cell-depleted T cells, or PBMCs came the material, which was cDNA or gDNA.

Per the original data handling: Estimates of nucleated cell counts were drawn from the amplification of reference gene primers. Measured with immunoSEQ multiplex PCR; TCRdb has only the in-frame clones, and not every one. The V and J calls and clone size are taken from that table; D and trimming were inferred from the DNA. The table has 150,000 to 200,000 clones, approximately 74% seen once. Germline V gives CDR1 MDHEN, CDR2 SYDVKM. Trimming cost V 7 bases and J 7 bases; bases outside gene matches: 10. This CDR3 is 14 amino acids long. The sequencing input was peripheral blood. The chain has TRBV28 and TRBJ1-5, with 7 bases matching TRBD1. This sequence originates from a woman older than 75 with acute or convalescent COVID-19. CDR3 in DNA: TGTGCCAGCATAGACAGGGCAATTTGGCAGCCCCAGCATTTT. Amino acids: CASIDRAIWQPQHF. Based on the CDR3 plus reference TRBV28 and TRBJ1-5, the full variable domain is DVKVTQSSRYLVKRTGEKVFLECVQDMDHENMFWYRQDPGLGLRLIYFSYDVKMKEKGDIPEGYSVSREKKERFSLILESASTNQTSMYLCASIDRAIWQPQHFGDGTRLSIL.